Shown below are 15 T cell receptor beta chains from a single sample sequenced in a study of blood T cell repertoires in COVID-19. Some clones are missing from TCRdb's copy, which holds only in-frame ones; the method was immunoSEQ multiplex PCR. Here the sample spans approximately 210,000 clones, 88% being singletons. Sample: peripheral blood. The receptors were gathered from a man in his 70s with acute or convalescent COVID-19.

The chain carries TRBV27 and TRBJ2-1, with 9 positions matching TRBD1. The CDR3 contains 16 residues. V trimming: 6 bases; J trimming: 6 bases; junction bases outside the gene matches: 12. Germline V gives CDR1 MNHEY, CDR2 SMNVEV (reference sequence). The CDR3 loop reads CASSLSGTGLGNEQFF. As DNA, the CDR3 is TGTGCCAGCAGCCTCTCTGGGACAGGGTTAGGCAATGAGCAGTTCTTC.

This sequence joins TRBV18 and TRBJ1-6, with TRBD1 matching 8 bases. The CDR3 spans 15 residues. Unmatched junction bases numbered 3, after V lost 5 bases and J lost 3 bases. Germline lookup yields CDR1 KGHSH and CDR2 LQKENI. CDR3 region: CASSSGQGYNSPLHF. The DNA of the CDR3 is TGTGCCAGCTCATCTGGACAGGGCTATAATTCACCCCTCCACTTT.

The chain joins TRBV29-1 to TRBJ1-1, with 7 bases aligning to TRBD1. The V and J ends lost 5 bases and 0 bases, in that order; junction bases with no gene match: 12. Per the germline V gene, CDR1 is SQVTM and CDR2 is ANQGSEA. The CDR3 extends over 16 amino acids. CDR3 protein: CSVQYRGQFMNTEAFF. CDR3 sequence (DNA): TGCAGCGTTCAGTATCGGGGACAGTTCATGAACACTGAAGCTTTCTTT.

CDR3 residues: CASKRDTQETQYF. The DNA for the CDR3 is TGTGCCAGCAAAAGGGACACACAAGAGACCCAGTACTTC. V and J are TRBV12-3 or TRBV12-4 and TRBJ2-5; D possibly corresponds to TRBD1 (6 bases). This CDR3 is 13 amino acids long. Trimming took 7 bases from V and 2 from J, leaving 11 bases between them.

The chain is built from TRBV28 and TRBJ2-1, with unresolved D. Germline V CDR1 and CDR2: MDHEN, SYDVKM. CDR3 length equals 15 residues. Between the trimmed V and J ends, which lost 4 bases and 4 bases, there was a span of 14 bases. The CDR3 reads CASSYPERRYNEQFF. The DNA for the CDR3 is TGTGCCAGCAGTTACCCGGAGAGACGGTACAATGAGCAGTTCTTC.

J is TRBJ2-1 and V is TRBV5-1; 8 bases map to TRBD2. The germline CDR1 and CDR2 sequences are SGHRS and YFSETQ. J gave up 3 bases and V 7 bases, and 9 bases lay outside the gene matches. This CDR3 comprises 15 residues. Here the CDR3 reads CASAQIAGSYNEQFF. Here the CDR3 DNA reads TGCGCCAGCGCCCAAATAGCGGGAAGCTACAATGAGCAGTTCTTC.

The V and J genes are TRBV11-2 and TRBJ2-7; a weak D match, TRBD2 (5 bases). There are 14 residues in the CDR3. Trimming cost V 0 bases and J 2 bases, with 8 bases left between them. CDR1 is SGHAT, CDR2 FQNNGV, per germline. CDR3 nucleotide sequence: TGTGCCAGCAGCTTAGAGATAGCGACCTACGAGCAGTACTTC. Translation gives CASSLEIATYEQYF.

The chain combines TRBV11-1 with TRBJ2-7, with D maybe TRBD2 (6 bases). This CDR3 contains 15 residues. Germline V gives CDR1 SGHAT, CDR2 FQDESV (reference sequence). The V end was cut by 5 bases, the J end by 1 base, with 15 bases between. CDR3 loop: CASSLGASASYEQYF. The CDR3 DNA is TGTGCCAGCAGCCTCGGCGCTAGCGCGTCCTACGAGCAGTACTTC.

This chain connects TRBV19 to TRBJ2-1; 12 bases match TRBD2. Germline loops: CDR1 LNHDA, CDR2 SQIVND (reference sequence). The J segment lost 10 bases and the V segment lost 6 bases, leaving 7 bases of the junction unmatched. This CDR3 is 14 amino acids long. For the CDR3, the DNA is TGTGCCAGTAGACCGATTGGACTAGCGGGAGAGCAGTTCTTC. It translates to CASRPIGLAGEQFF.

J is TRBJ1-1 and V is TRBV3-1 (or the pseudogene TRBV3-2), with a possible D match to TRBD1 (5 bases). Per germline, CDR1 LGHDT and CDR2 YNNKEL (reference sequence). The V gene lost 4 bases and the J gene lost 0 bases, with 15 bases spanning the gap. This CDR3 is 16 amino acids long. In nucleotides, the CDR3 is TGTGCCAGCAGCCCCTGGGGTGGGGGGATGAACACTGAAGCTTTCTTT. This sequence encodes CASSPWGGGMNTEAFF.

The chain recombines TRBV7-2 with TRBJ2-3, with 8 bases fitting TRBD1. V shed 3 bases and J 1 base; nucleotides not matched to a gene: 6. This CDR3 contains 16 residues. From germline, CDR1 is SGHTA and CDR2 FQGNSA. The CDR3 nucleotides are TGTGCCAGCAGCTTTCGCGGGACAGGAGGCACAGATACGCAGTATTTT. Translation gives CASSFRGTGGTDTQYF.

The chain uses TRBV2 and TRBJ2-7; 8 bases fit TRBD1. Germline-derived CDR1 and CDR2 are SNHLY and FYNNEI. The CDR3 length is 13 residues. Trimming at V came to 4 bases and at J to 6 bases, leaving 5 bases not matched to a gene. The CDR3 DNA is TGTGCCAGCAGTGCCAGGGGGCGGGCCGAGCAGTACTTC. The encoded protein is CASSARGRAEQYF.

The chain is built from TRBV25-1 and TRBJ1-6, with TRBD1 identical over 10 bases. Trimming took 4 bases from V and 7 from J; bases not matched to a gene: 4. The germline gives CDR1 MGHDK, CDR2 SYGVNS. CDR3 length: 15 amino acids. CDR3 region: CASSGQGALNSPLHF. CDR3 in DNA: TGTGCCAGCAGTGGACAGGGGGCGTTGAATTCACCCCTCCACTTT.

This chain links TRBV7-2 with TRBJ2-1; TRBD1 matches 10 bases. The ends lost 6 bases at V and 4 bases at J; junction bases unmatched: 6. This CDR3 region has 15 residues. Germline V CDR1 and CDR2: SGHTA, FQGNSA. CDR3 residues: CASRKDRGRYNEQFF. The DNA for the CDR3 is TGTGCCAGCAGGAAAGACAGGGGGCGGTACAATGAGCAGTTCTTC.

The rearrangement links TRBV27 to TRBJ2-6; a weak D match, TRBD2 (6 bases). The germline V and J ends were trimmed by 5 bases and 0 bases, with 17 bases remaining between them. Germline V gives CDR1 MNHEY, CDR2 SMNVEV (reference sequence). The CDR3 has 18 residues. CDR3 region: CASSNTFGRNSGANVLTF. The DNA of the CDR3 is TGTGCCAGCAGTAACACTTTTGGGAGGAACTCTGGGGCCAACGTCCTGACTTTC.